The 24 T cell receptor beta chains listed next were all sequenced from one sample in a study of molecular identifiers for immune sequencing clone quantification. Via MiXCR, TCRdb re-called the PCR reads, giving one row per CDR3 protein. The sample shows 88,000 or so distinct CDR3 sequences, 21% of them seen only once. Sequenced sample: naive CD8+ T cells from blood, with Jurkat cell RNA spiked in. Noted subset: FACS-sorted CD8+CD4-CCR7+CD45RA+ naive T cells. These receptors came from a human donor in good health. Some libraries in this study had Jurkat cell RNA spiked in.

This clonotype was picked up a small number of times. The CDR3 protein is CASRTDRGRGTGELFF. Written as DNA, the CDR3 is TGTGCCAGCAGAACGGACAGGGGGCGTGGCACCGGGGAGCTGTTTTTT. The V and J genes are TRBV3-1 and TRBJ2-2; 11 bases align to TRBD1. Germline CDR1 reads LGHDT; CDR2 reads YNNKEL (reference sequence). The CDR3 extends over 16 amino acids. J lost 4 bases, V lost 6 bases, and 7 bases had no gene match.

At least ten counts were recorded for this clonotype. V and J are TRBV20-1 and TRBJ2-7, with 7 bases that match TRBD1. The CDR3 is 12 residues long. In germline, CDR1 is DFQATT, CDR2 SNEGSKA (reference sequence). With V trimmed by 3 bases and J by 5 bases, 4 bases remained unmatched. The CDR3 DNA follows: TGCAGTGCTAGCGACAGGGCCCACGAGCAGTACTTC. Translated: CSASDRAHEQYF.

There are many counts of this clonotype. The chain has TRBV6-6 and TRBJ2-5; no definite D call. Germline V gene lookup returns CDR1 MNHNY and CDR2 SVGAGI (reference sequence). The V gene lost 0 bases and the J gene lost 9 bases, with 14 bases spanning the gap. The CDR3 has 14 amino acids. The CDR3 reads CASSYSSVSLAQYF. In DNA form, the CDR3 reads TGTGCCAGCAGTTACTCTTCCGTAAGCTTGGCCCAGTACTTC.

This clonotype was seen at least ten times. The chain links TRBV7-6 to TRBJ2-7; TRBD2 agrees at 8 bases. The trim removed 5 bases at V and 5 bases at J, leaving 8 bases unmatched. Germline assignment: CDR1 SGHVS and CDR2 FNYEAQ. The CDR3 spans 14 residues. CDR3 DNA sequence: TGTGCCAGCAGCCAACGGGGGGGGCGCGACGAGCAGTACTTC. Translation: CASSQRGGRDEQYF.

The chain recombines TRBV27 with TRBJ2-1; tentatively, D is TRBD2 (6 bases). This CDR3 has 11 amino acids. In germline, CDR1 is MNHEY, CDR2 SMNVEV (reference sequence). The V gene lost 5 bases and the J gene lost 7 bases, with 6 bases spanning the gap. In DNA, the CDR3 is TGTGCCAGCAGTGGACTAAATGAGCAGTTCTTC. Encoded protein: CASSGLNEQFF.

This clonotype has only a few counts. This chain joins TRBV3-1 and TRBJ2-7; D gene ambiguous. This CDR3 is built from 14 residues. Germline V gene lookup returns CDR1 LGHDT and CDR2 YNNKEL (reference sequence). Trimming removed 1 base at V and 5 bases at J, with 12 bases between. The CDR3 DNA follows: TGTGCCAGCAGCCAAGTACTAACCCCCCACGAGCAGTACTTC. This encodes CASSQVLTPHEQYF.

This clonotype was recorded a few times. CDR3: CASSLLENTEAFF. The DNA for the CDR3 is TGCGCCAGCAGTTTATTGGAGAACACTGAAGCTTTCTTT. The chain couples TRBV5-1 to TRBJ1-1, with D uncertain. Trimming took off 5 bases at V and 1 base at J, with 9 bases between the two ends. Germline loops: CDR1 SGHRS, CDR2 YFSETQ. The CDR3 covers 13 residues.

Of note for this clonotype: A read error may be the cause here, since a much bigger clone is one base away. This chain links TRBV30 with TRBJ2-3, with D perhaps matching TRBD2 (5 bases). Germline CDR1 and CDR2: GTSNPN and SVGIG (reference sequence). The CDR3 runs to 13 residues. The CDR3: CAWSGEWADAQYF. DNA for the CDR3: TGTGCCTGGAGTGGGGAGTGGGCAGATGCGCAGTATTTT. The whole variable domain, filled in from reference TRBV30 and TRBJ2-3, reads SQTIHQWPATLVQPVGSPLSLECTVEGTSNPNLYWYRQAAGRGLQLLFYSVGIGQISSEVPQNLSASRPQDRQFILSSKKLLLSDSGFYLCAWSGEWADAQYFGPGTRLTVL.

This clonotype was detected many times. The genes are TRBV7-2 and TRBJ2-7, with 8 bases lining up with TRBD2. This CDR3 has 14 residues. The ends lost 1 base at V and 2 bases at J; junction bases unmatched: 1. Germline CDR1 SGHTA, CDR2 FQGNSA. CDR3 region: CASSLERETYEQYF. In DNA form, the CDR3 reads TGTGCCAGCAGCTTAGAGCGGGAGACCTACGAGCAGTACTTC. The full variable domain, rest sourced from reference TRBV7-2 and TRBJ2-7, is GAGVSQSPSNKVTEKGKDVELRCDPISGHTALYWYRQSLGQGLEFLIYFQGNSAPDKSGLPSDRFSAERTGGSVSTLTIQRTQQEDSAVYLCASSLERETYEQYFGPGTRLTVT.

V usage is TRBV6-1 and J usage is TRBJ2-4; perhaps TRBD1 as D (5 bases). V lost 4 bases to trimming and J lost 7 bases, with 20 bases between them. The germline V gene encodes CDR1 MNHNS and CDR2 SASEGT. The CDR3 sequence is 16 residues long. The CDR3, as DNA: TGTGCCAGCAGTGGAGGTTATAAAGGGGTCGTTAACATTCAGTACTTC. It translates to CASSGGYKGVVNIQYF.

V usage is TRBV20-1 and J usage is TRBJ1-2; no clear D gene. CDR1 DFQATT and CDR2 SNEGSKA come from the germline V gene (reference sequence). CDR3 length equals 11 residues. V lost 7 bases and J 5 bases, leaving 11 bases between the germline ends. In DNA form, the CDR3 reads TGCAGTGTAATAGATGATTATGGCTACACCTTC. Translating gives CSVIDDYGYTF.

This chain uses TRBV7-2 with TRBJ1-6, with D hard to call. The CDR3 totals 15 residues. Germline V lookup: CDR1 SGHTA, CDR2 FQGNSA. With 6 bases removed from V and 0 bases from J, the gap between germline ends came to 9 bases. CDR3 region: CASRTVNSYNSPLHF. CDR3 coding DNA: TGTGCCAGCAGAACAGTCAACTCCTATAATTCACCCCTCCACTTT.

At least ten counts were recorded for this clonotype. The J gene is TRBJ1-1, the V gene TRBV27, with 9 bases that match TRBD1. The CDR3 length is 15 residues. J lost 10 bases, V lost 3 bases, and 12 bases had no gene match. Germline V gene sequence: CDR1 MNHEY, CDR2 SMNVEV (reference sequence). For the CDR3, the DNA is TGTGCCAGCAGTTTTTCGACAGGGGGGGTCGACGTAGCTTTCTTT. Amino acid sequence: CASSFSTGGVDVAFF.

V is TRBV5-6 and J is TRBJ2-7; a weak D match, TRBD2 (5 bases). This CDR3 is 13 amino acids long. The germline V gene encodes CDR1 SGHDT and CDR2 YYEEEE. V lost 5 bases and J lost 6, with 15 bases in between. This CDR3 is CASRPTGVCEQYF. The CDR3 region has the DNA TGTGCCAGCAGACCTACCGGGGTCTGCGAGCAGTACTTC.

In its sample, this clonotype was seen many times. V and J are TRBV12-3 or TRBV12-4 and TRBJ2-7; no clear D gene. Trimming removed 3 bases at V and 3 bases at J, with 6 bases between. This CDR3 has 12 amino acids. The CDR3 bases are TGTGCCAGCAGTTTTCTGGGCTACGAGCAGTACTTC. Encoded protein: CASSFLGYEQYF.

This clonotype was counted ten times or more. This chain links TRBV2 with TRBJ2-5; 7 positions agree with TRBD2. Germline CDR1 and CDR2: SNHLY and FYNNEI. CDR3 length equals 13 residues. V was pared by 10 bases and J by 1 base, with 6 bases of the junction left unmatched. DNA of the CDR3: TGTGCCACCATGGGACTACTCCAAGAGACCCAGTACTTC. This translates into CATMGLLQETQYF.

In this sample, this clonotype turned up many times. The CDR3 sequence is CASSLDAWEQFF. In nucleotides, the CDR3 is TGTGCCAGCAGTTTAGACGCTTGGGAGCAGTTCTTC. The gene calls are TRBV28 and TRBJ2-1; D not certain. CDR1 MDHEN and CDR2 SYDVKM come from the germline V gene. V was clipped by 2 bases and J by 10 bases, with 9 bases between them. CDR3 length: 12 residues. Full variable domain (missing parts from reference TRBV28 and TRBJ2-1): DVKVTQSSRYLVKRTGEKVFLECVQDMDHENMFWYRQDPGLGLRLIYFSYDVKMKEKGDIPEGYSVSREKKERFSLILESASTNQTSMYLCASSLDAWEQFFGPGTRLTVL.

Points on this clonotype: A clone one base away is much larger, so this may be a read error. The gene calls are TRBV20-1 and TRBJ2-7; D is perhaps TRBD1 (6 bases). The CDR3 spans 14 residues. Germline V CDR1 and CDR2: DFQATT, SNEGSKA (reference sequence). CDR3 amino acids: CSARRQDGRYGQYF. The DNA for the CDR3 is TGCAGTGCTAGAAGACAGGATGGGAGATACGGGCAGTACTTC.

This clonotype has just a few counts. The CDR3 reads CSASPADYNEQFF. The DNA for the CDR3 is TGCAGTGCTAGCCCAGCGGACTACAATGAGCAGTTCTTC. The chain recombines TRBV20-1 with TRBJ2-1; D perhaps matches TRBD2 (5 bases). V was cut by 3 bases and J by 3 bases, with 9 bases left in between. The germline V gene encodes CDR1 DFQATT and CDR2 SNEGSKA (reference sequence). The CDR3 covers 13 residues.

In its sample, this clonotype was seen many times. The chain recombines TRBV9 with TRBJ2-7, with TRBD1 as a possible D gene (5 bases). Germline CDR1 SGDLS, CDR2 YYNGEE. The CDR3 is 17 amino acids. The ends were cut back, 4 bases at V and 2 bases at J, with 22 bases in the middle. CDR3 region: CASSPATVGLQAYEQYF. The CDR3, as DNA: TGTGCCAGCAGCCCTGCGACCGTGGGGCTTCAGGCCTACGAGCAGTACTTC.

Remarks on this clonotype: This may arise from a read error, as a much more abundant clone is one base away. CDR3 residues: CASSPIRDAGSYEQYF. For the CDR3, the DNA is TGTGCCAGCAGTCCCATTAGGGATGCCGGTTCCTACGAGCAGTACTTC. The chain couples TRBV28 to TRBJ2-7; D gene uncertain. Germline V gene lookup returns CDR1 MDHEN and CDR2 SYDVKM. V was pared by 5 bases and J by 1 base, with 18 bases between. There are 16 residues in the CDR3. Full variable domain (missing parts from reference TRBV28 and TRBJ2-7): DVKVTQSSRYLVKRTGEKVFLECVQDMDHENMFWYRQDPGLGLRLIYFSYDVKMKEKGDIPEGYSVSREKKERFSLILESASTNQTSMYLCASSPIRDAGSYEQYFGPGTRLTVT.

The chain couples TRBV25-1 to TRBJ2-7, with 10 bases identical to TRBD2. CDR1 is MGHDK and CDR2 is SYGVNS in the germline V gene. The CDR3 extends over 14 amino acids. V shed 4 bases and J 3 bases; nucleotides not matched to a gene: 3. CDR3 nucleotides: TGTGCCAGCAGTGTAGGACTAGCGGTCTACGAGCAGTACTTC. Protein product: CASSVGLAVYEQYF.

This clonotype occurred many times. The chain carries TRBV27 and TRBJ2-7; 12 bases align to TRBD2. V was clipped by 6 bases and J by 6 bases; unmatched bases: 12. This CDR3 contains 16 residues. Germline V CDR1 and CDR2: MNHEY, SMNVEV (reference sequence). CDR3 sequence: CASRDRLAGERSEQYF. The CDR3 DNA is TGTGCCAGCAGGGATAGACTAGCGGGAGAGAGGTCCGAGCAGTACTTC.

The chain joins TRBV11-1 to TRBJ2-5; D perhaps matches TRBD1 (5 bases). The germline CDR1 and CDR2 sequences are SGHAT and FQDESV (reference sequence). Trimming took 5 bases from V and 2 from J, leaving 15 bases between them. CDR3 length equals 15 residues. In DNA, the CDR3 is TGTGCCAGCAGCGAAGCAGGGTTGGGACAAGAGACCCAGTACTTC. Translating it yields CASSEAGLGQETQYF.